Below, 32 T cell receptor beta chains from the same sample are listed, as sequenced in a study of cytomegalovirus exposure and HLA in healthy donors. PCR was performed using 60 Vbeta and 13 Jbeta primers. Profiled with immunoSEQ multiplex PCR; TCRdb holds only in-frame clones, not every one. Here the sample spans approximately 120,000 clones, roughly 74% being singletons. The sequenced sample was PBMCs. The source of these receptors is a woman between 50 and 59 years old in good health and CMV-seropositive.

The chain uses TRBV25-1 and TRBJ2-3; D unclear. The CDR3 spans 14 residues. The V and J ends lost 5 bases and 3 bases respectively, with 12 bases between them. Germline V lookup: CDR1 MGHDK, CDR2 SYGVNS. The CDR3 nucleotides read TGTGCCAGCAGTCCGAGCTCCGGGACAGATACGCAGTATTTT. Translated: CASSPSSGTDTQYF.

This clone has only a few counts. The V gene is TRBV5-3, the J gene TRBJ2-6, with 8 bases lining up with TRBD2. TRBV5-3 is designated an ORF whose function remains uncertain. The CDR3 is 18 amino acids. The V segment lost 4 bases and the J segment 2 bases; nucleotides outside the gene matches: 11. CDR3 sequence: CARSLPGTSGAGANVLTF. CDR3 nucleotides: TGTGCCAGAAGCCTGCCCGGGACTAGTGGCGCTGGGGCCAACGTCCTGACTTTC.

The chain is built from TRBV7-9 and TRBJ1-2; 7 bases are a match to TRBD1. The CDR3 totals 14 residues. The germline V gene has CDR1 SEHNR and CDR2 FQNEAQ (reference sequence). Trimming at V came to 1 base and at J to 5 bases, leaving 4 bases not matched to a gene. The CDR3 reads CASSLGGTDYGYTF. The CDR3 nucleotides read TGTGCCAGCAGCTTAGGAGGGACAGATTATGGCTACACCTTC.

As regards this clone: Other DNA sequences in this specimen translate into the identical CDR3. The genes are TRBV28 and TRBJ1-5; D call uncertain. Trimming cost V 5 bases and J 2 bases, with 7 bases left between them. The CDR3 consists of 13 residues. CDR1 is MDHEN, CDR2 SYDVKM, per germline. The CDR3 loop reads CASSLSGNQPQHF. The CDR3 DNA reads TGTGCCAGCAGTCTATCGGGCAATCAGCCCCAGCATTTT. Together with reference TRBV28 and TRBJ1-5, the CDR3 gives the full variable domain: DVKVTQSSRYLVKRTGEKVFLECVQDMDHENMFWYRQDPGLGLRLIYFSYDVKMKEKGDIPEGYSVSREKKERFSLILESASTNQTSMYLCASSLSGNQPQHFGDGTRLSIL.

This sequence joins TRBV19 and TRBJ2-1, with 12 positions matching TRBD2. The CDR3 length is 15 residues. J gave up 8 bases and V 3 bases, and 5 bases lay outside the gene matches. The germline CDR1 and CDR2 sequences are LNHDA and SQIVND (reference sequence). Written as DNA, the CDR3 is TGTGCCAGTAGTATTCTAGCGGGGGGGCCGTATGAGCAGTTCTTC. Its translation is CASSILAGGPYEQFF. Drawing the rest from reference TRBV19 and TRBJ2-1, the complete variable domain is DGGITQSPKYLFRKEGQNVTLSCEQNLNHDAMYWYRQDPGQGLRLIYYSQIVNDFQKGDIAEGYSVSREKKESFPLTVTSAQKNPTAFYLCASSILAGGPYEQFFGPGTRLTVL.

A few counts support this clone. CDR3 coding DNA: TGCGCCAGCAGCTTGGCAACGGGGGGCTACGAGCAGTACTTC. Encoded protein: CASSLATGGYEQYF. This chain joins TRBV5-1 and TRBJ2-7, with 7 nucleotides matching TRBD2. Trimming took 0 bases from V and 3 from J; bases not matched to a gene: 3. This CDR3 comprises 14 residues. Per the germline V gene, CDR1 is SGHRS and CDR2 is YFSETQ.

The V and J genes are TRBV6-5 and TRBJ2-1, with 7 bases that match TRBD2. Germline CDR1 MNHEY, CDR2 SVGAGI. Trimming took 11 bases from V and 3 from J; bases not matched to a gene: 7. CDR3 length: 13 residues. The CDR3 nucleotides read TGTGCCTCGGGCTGGGGGGGCTACAATGAGCAGTTCTTC. Protein: CASGWGGYNEQFF.

The genes are TRBV18 and TRBJ2-7; 8 bases are shared with TRBD2. The V segment lost 3 bases and the J segment 6 bases; nucleotides outside the gene matches: 10. The CDR3 loop spans 15 amino acids. Looked up from germline, CDR1 is KGHSH and CDR2 is LQKENI. DNA for the CDR3: TGTGCCAGCTCACCCCCAGGCCTAGCGGGTGGCGAGCAGTACTTC. Its translation is CASSPPGLAGGEQYF. Filled out from reference TRBV18 and TRBJ2-7, the complete variable domain reads NAGVMQNPRHLVRRRGQEARLRCSPMKGHSHVYWYRQLPEEGLKFMVYLQKENIIDESGMPKERFSAEFPKEGPSILRIQQVVRGDSAAYFCASSPPGLAGGEQYFGPGTRLTVT.

The CDR3 DNA is TGTGCCAGCAGTTCTTCAGGGGCCTCATGGGACGAGCAGTACTTC. Translating it yields CASSSSGASWDEQYF. V usage is TRBV6-5 and J usage is TRBJ2-7; TRBD1 is a possible D gene (6 bases). With 4 bases removed from V and 5 bases from J, the gap between germline ends came to 18 bases. In germline, CDR1 is MNHEY, CDR2 SVGAGI. The CDR3 totals 15 residues.

The rearrangement links TRBV6-1 to TRBJ1-5; 7 nucleotides align to TRBD1. Germline V gene data show CDR1 as MNHNS and CDR2 as SASEGT. The CDR3 is made up of 16 amino acids. The trim removed 3 bases at V and 5 bases at J, leaving 10 bases unmatched. This CDR3 is CASSDNKGGTYQPQHF. In DNA form, the CDR3 reads TGTGCCAGCAGTGATAATAAAGGGGGCACCTATCAGCCCCAGCATTTT.

This clone was counted a few times. The CDR3 bases are TGTGCCAGCAGTACAATCATGTCCAACACCTACGAGCAGTACTTC. This translates into CASSTIMSNTYEQYF. This rearrangement joins TRBV27 to TRBJ2-7; D not certain. The germline V gene encodes CDR1 MNHEY and CDR2 SMNVEV (reference sequence). The CDR3 loop spans 15 amino acids. Between the trimmed V and J ends, which lost 5 bases and 2 bases, there was a span of 16 bases.

This clone was detected only a few times. The chain joins TRBV7-2 to TRBJ2-2; D unresolved. Germline CDR1 and CDR2: SGHTA and FQGNSA. The CDR3 spans 13 residues. V was pared by 0 bases and J by 5 bases, with 4 bases between. The CDR3 loop reads CASSLAQTGELFF. CDR3 bases: TGTGCCAGCAGCTTAGCCCAAACCGGGGAGCTGTTTTTT.

This clone was observed a handful of times. The chain employs TRBV7-9 and TRBJ2-1, with 8 bases lining up with TRBD2. The CDR3 length is 15 residues. Per the germline V gene, CDR1 is SEHNR and CDR2 is FQNEAQ (reference sequence). Trimming took 5 bases from V and 2 from J; bases not matched to a gene: 5. The CDR3 loop is CASSPRGAAYNEQFF. The CDR3 nucleotides read TGTGCCAGCAGCCCGCGGGGGGCGGCCTACAATGAGCAGTTCTTC.

The J gene is TRBJ1-5, the V gene TRBV15; maybe TRBD1 (5 bases). Germline V gene lookup returns CDR1 LNHNV and CDR2 YYDKDF (reference sequence). This CDR3 is built from 14 residues. Trimming left V 5 bases short and J 7 bases short, with 15 bases between. The CDR3: CATSRGGWSQPQHF. The CDR3 DNA reads as TGTGCCACCAGCCGGGGGGGGTGGAGCCAGCCCCAGCATTTT.

V is TRBV19 and J is TRBJ1-2, with D hard to call. CDR3 size: 15 residues. V lost 5 bases and J lost 6, with 19 bases in between. Germline V gene data show CDR1 as LNHDA and CDR2 as SQIVND (reference sequence). CDR3: CASSREGTESHGYTF. The CDR3 region has the DNA TGTGCCAGTAGTCGCGAGGGCACGGAATCTCATGGCTACACCTTC.

The chain links TRBV5-5 to TRBJ2-5, with 7 positions matching TRBD2. CDR3 size: 13 residues. J lost 8 bases, V lost 0 bases, and 4 bases had no gene match. CDR1 and CDR2 (germline): SGHKS, YYEKEE (reference sequence). This CDR3 reads CASSLAGGGTQYF. CDR3 nucleotides: TGTGCCAGCAGCTTGGCTGGCGGGGGTACCCAGTACTTC.

J is TRBJ1-4 and V is TRBV11-2, with TRBD1 matching over 9 bases. V trimming: 6 bases; J trimming: 10 bases; junction bases outside the gene matches: 15. The CDR3 length is 16 residues. CDR1 SGHAT and CDR2 FQNNGV come from the germline V gene. CDR3 in amino acids: CASSLDSGTGSLKLFF. In nucleotides, the CDR3 is TGTGCCAGCAGTCTTGACTCCGGGACAGGGTCCTTAAAACTGTTTTTT. Together with reference TRBV11-2 and TRBJ1-4, the CDR3 gives the full variable domain: EAGVAQSPRYKIIEKRQSVAFWCNPISGHATLYWYQQILGQGPKLLIQFQNNGVVDDSQLPKDRFSAERLKGVDSTLKIQPAKLEDSAVYLCASSLDSGTGSLKLFFGSGTQLSVL.

This chain connects TRBV7-9 to TRBJ2-7; D possibly corresponds to TRBD2 (6 bases). Germline V gene sequence: CDR1 SEHNR, CDR2 FQNEAQ (reference sequence). The V end lost 5 bases, the J end lost 5 bases, and 19 bases lay between the germline ends. This CDR3 region has 15 residues. The CDR3 DNA sequence: TGTGCCAGCAGCGGGACTGGACGGCTCAGGGACGAGCAGTACTTC. Translating gives CASSGTGRLRDEQYF.

This clone occurred a few times. This chain uses TRBV10-3 with TRBJ2-2; D is possibly TRBD1 (6 bases). CDR3 size: 15 residues. Per germline, CDR1 ENHRY and CDR2 SYGVKD. V dropped 6 bases and J dropped 3 bases, with 14 bases sitting between them. CDR3 region: CAISRDKTYTGELFF. The CDR3 region has the DNA TGTGCCATCAGCCGGGACAAGACGTACACCGGGGAGCTGTTTTTT.

This clone has only a few counts. The CDR3 spells CASSSGTGAYEQYF. In nucleotides, the CDR3 is TGCGCCAGCAGCTCCGGGACAGGGGCCTACGAGCAGTACTTC. The V and J genes are TRBV5-1 and TRBJ2-7, with 10 nucleotides matching TRBD1. The CDR3 is made up of 14 amino acids. J lost 2 bases, V lost 3 bases, and 2 bases had no gene match. CDR1 is SGHRS, CDR2 YFSETQ, per germline. Looking up the rest from reference TRBV5-1 and TRBJ2-7 gives the full variable domain: KAGVTQTPRYLIKTRGQQVTLSCSPISGHRSVSWYQQTPGQGLQFLFEYFSETQRNKGNFPGRFSGRQFSNSRSEMNVSTLELGDSALYLCASSSGTGAYEQYFGPGTRLTVT.

This chain uses TRBV6-6 with TRBJ2-5; 10 nucleotides align to TRBD1. CDR1 and CDR2 (germline): MNHNY, SVGAGI (reference sequence). Losses at the gene ends were 4 bases for V and 5 bases for J; bases not matched to a gene: 4. The CDR3 covers 14 residues. The CDR3 loop is CASSSTGGWETQYF. The DNA of the CDR3 is TGTGCCAGCAGTTCGACAGGGGGCTGGGAGACCCAGTACTTC.

The chain uses TRBV6-1 and TRBJ1-2; D is undetermined. The CDR3 runs to 14 residues. V was pared by 10 bases and J by 8 bases, with 23 bases between. The V gene's germline CDR1 is MNHNS and CDR2 SASEGT. CDR3 sequence (DNA): TGTGCCACCCAGTTAAGGGAGGCCGGTGGGGGCTACACCTTC. It translates to CATQLREAGGGYTF.

The V gene is TRBV6-1, the J gene TRBJ2-7; weak D call: TRBD2 (7 bases). The germline gives CDR1 MNHNS, CDR2 SASEGT. This CDR3 spans 12 amino acids. V was pared by 8 bases and J by 5 bases, with 13 bases between. The CDR3 region has the DNA TGTGCCAGCCTAGGGGGGGGTCACGAGCAGTACTTC. This gives the protein CASLGGGHEQYF.

The CDR3 loop is CASTGESSYNSPLHF. The CDR3 coding sequence is TGTGCCAGCACGGGGGAGAGCTCCTATAATTCACCCCTCCACTTT. The genes are TRBV6-6 and TRBJ1-6, with D possibly matching TRBD1 (5 bases). This CDR3 contains 15 residues. The germline CDR1 and CDR2 sequences are MNHNY and SVGAGI (reference sequence). Trimming removed 7 bases from V and 0 bases from J, with 10 bases in between.

V usage is TRBV18 and J usage is TRBJ2-7, with a possible D match to TRBD2 (5 bases). The CDR3 consists of 14 residues. Between the trimmed V and J ends, which lost 6 bases and 3 bases, there was a span of 15 bases. The V gene's germline CDR1 is KGHSH and CDR2 LQKENI. As DNA, the CDR3 is TGTGCCAGCTCCCCCAGTCGGGATTTCTACGAGCAGTACTTC. Amino acid sequence: CASSPSRDFYEQYF.

This rearrangement joins TRBV29-1 to TRBJ1-3; TRBD1 might be the D (6 bases). The CDR3 contains 15 residues. Between the trimmed V and J ends, which lost 7 bases and 0 bases, there was a span of 16 bases. CDR1 is SQVTM, CDR2 ANQGSEA, per germline. The CDR3 DNA sequence: TGCAGCGCGATAAAACAGGGAGTCTCTGGAAACACCATATATTTT. Its translation: CSAIKQGVSGNTIYF.

The chain employs TRBV27 and TRBJ1-2, with unresolved D. Germline V gene lookup returns CDR1 MNHEY and CDR2 SMNVEV (reference sequence). The CDR3 is 15 residues long. V shed 0 bases and J shed 2 bases, with 10 bases lying between them. CDR3 bases: TGTGCCAGCAGTTTATCCCTGCGGTCCAACTATGGCTACACCTTC. It yields the protein CASSLSLRSNYGYTF.

The chain is built from TRBV19 and TRBJ1-2, with TRBD1 matching over 9 bases. CDR1 LNHDA and CDR2 SQIVND come from the germline V gene (reference sequence). This CDR3 comprises 14 residues. Germline trimming cut 4 bases from V and 4 bases from J; bases unmatched to any gene: 4. In DNA form, the CDR3 reads TGTGCCAGTAGTACGGGACAGGGACCCTATGGCTACACCTTC. The encoded protein is CASSTGQGPYGYTF.

The chain has TRBV28 and TRBJ2-1, with D maybe TRBD1 (5 bases). This CDR3 is 14 amino acids long. Germline CDR1 MDHEN, CDR2 SYDVKM. Trimming cost V 3 bases and J 3 bases, with 9 bases left between them. The chain's CDR3 is CASSFRVLYNEQFF. The CDR3 coding sequence is TGTGCCAGCAGTTTCAGGGTTCTCTACAATGAGCAGTTCTTC. The whole variable domain, filled in from reference TRBV28 and TRBJ2-1, reads DVKVTQSSRYLVKRTGEKVFLECVQDMDHENMFWYRQDPGLGLRLIYFSYDVKMKEKGDIPEGYSVSREKKERFSLILESASTNQTSMYLCASSFRVLYNEQFFGPGTRLTVL.

This clone was found once. The rearrangement links TRBV27 to TRBJ2-1; perhaps TRBD2 as D (6 bases). V was trimmed by 3 bases and J by 2 bases, leaving 11 bases between them. The V gene's germline CDR1 is MNHEY and CDR2 SMNVEV (reference sequence). There are 15 residues in the CDR3. The CDR3 sequence is CASSFNGGPYNEQFF. CDR3 DNA sequence: TGTGCCAGCAGTTTTAACGGGGGACCCTACAATGAGCAGTTCTTC.

This clone showed up just once. The rearrangement links TRBV27 to TRBJ2-7; D may be TRBD1 (6 bases). The germline V gene encodes CDR1 MNHEY and CDR2 SMNVEV (reference sequence). This CDR3 contains 14 residues. Trimming stripped 5 bases from V and 5 bases from J, with 16 bases between. CDR3 sequence: CASSPDRTRHEQYF. The DNA of the CDR3 is TGTGCCAGCAGTCCCGACAGGACCAGGCACGAGCAGTACTTC.

V usage is TRBV14 and J usage is TRBJ2-3; no firm D call. Germline V gene data show CDR1 as SGHDN and CDR2 as FVKESK. CDR3 length equals 13 residues. Deletions cut 4 bases from V and 2 bases from J, with 7 bases between. The CDR3 spells CASSRDNTDTQYF. CDR3 in DNA: TGTGCCAGCAGCCGCGACAACACAGATACGCAGTATTTT.